These 18 T cell receptor beta chains originate from one sample sequenced in a study of blood T cell repertoires in COVID-19. Some clones are missing from TCRdb's copy, which holds only in-frame ones; the method was immunoSEQ multiplex PCR. The sample consists of some 250,000 clones, approximately 82% of them appearing once. Input material: peripheral blood. The receptors were sampled from a man in his forties with active or convalescent COVID-19.

The gene calls are TRBV28 and TRBJ1-3; tentatively, D is TRBD1 (6 bases). V was shortened by 4 bases and J by 2 bases, with 9 bases between the two germline ends. Germline-derived CDR1 and CDR2 are MDHEN and SYDVKM. The CDR3 extends over 14 amino acids. The CDR3 DNA reads as TGTGCCAGCAGTTCTGGACAGACTGGAAACACCATATATTTT. It is translated as CASSSGQTGNTIYF.

The rearrangement uses TRBV9 and TRBJ1-1, with TRBD1 as a possible D gene (5 bases). V lost 4 bases and J 0 bases, leaving 10 bases between the germline ends. Per the germline V gene, CDR1 is SGDLS and CDR2 is YYNGEE. The CDR3 is made up of 14 amino acids. The CDR3 protein is CASSKRQLNTEAFF. The CDR3 DNA is TGTGCCAGCAGCAAACGACAGCTGAACACTGAAGCTTTCTTT.

This chain links TRBV6-5 with TRBJ2-7, with 7 nucleotides matching TRBD1. This CDR3 is 16 amino acids long. Germline-derived CDR1 and CDR2 are MNHEY and SVGAGI. The V gene end was trimmed by 2 bases and the J gene end by 2 bases; junction bases not matched to a gene: 9. In DNA form, the CDR3 reads TGTGCCAGCAGTTACGGGACCTGGGACAGAACCTACGAGCAGTACTTC. Its translation: CASSYGTWDRTYEQYF.

The V gene is TRBV30, the J gene TRBJ1-6; TRBD1 is a possible D gene (5 bases). CDR1 and CDR2 from the germline V gene are GTSNPN and SVGIG (reference sequence). V shed 1 base and J shed 11 bases, with 12 bases lying between them. The CDR3 runs 13 residues. Written as DNA, the CDR3 is TGTGCCTGGAGTGCCCAGGGAGGTACACCCCTCCACTTT. This gives the protein CAWSAQGGTPLHF.

The rearrangement links TRBV19 to TRBJ1-5, with D perhaps matching TRBD1 (6 bases). Trimming cost V 6 bases and J 4 bases, with 10 bases left between them. The CDR3 is 13 amino acids. The germline V gene encodes CDR1 LNHDA and CDR2 SQIVND (reference sequence). The CDR3 region has the DNA TGTGCCAGTAGCGGAGACAGGAATCAGCCCCAGCATTTT. Protein product: CASSGDRNQPQHF.

Many counts were recorded for this clone. The rearrangement links TRBV2 to TRBJ2-7; 7 bases match TRBD2. V lost 6 bases, J lost 6 bases, and 11 bases stayed unmatched. There are 14 residues in the CDR3. From germline, CDR1 is SNHLY and CDR2 FYNNEI. The CDR3 is CASSGGLTAPEQYF. The CDR3 DNA is TGTGCCAGCAGCGGGGGACTAACAGCTCCCGAGCAGTACTTC.

V and J are TRBV25-1 and TRBJ1-3, with 9 positions matching TRBD1. This CDR3 is built from 17 residues. The J segment lost 3 bases and the V segment lost 1 base, leaving 7 bases of the junction unmatched. Germline loops: CDR1 MGHDK, CDR2 SYGVNS. The CDR3 loop is CASSESGTGRYGNTIYF. The CDR3 bases are TGTGCCAGCAGTGAATCCGGGACAGGGCGATATGGAAACACCATATATTTT.

V gene TRBV12-3 or TRBV12-4 combines with J gene TRBJ1-2; TRBD1 matches at 9 bases. The CDR3 covers 13 residues. V lost 5 bases, J lost 6 bases, and 4 bases stayed unmatched. In DNA, the CDR3 is TGTGCCAGCAGTCGCTGGGACAGGGATGGCTACACCTTC. It translates to CASSRWDRDGYTF.

The CDR3 sequence is CASSPLLAGGLEQYF. The CDR3 DNA reads TGTGCCAGCAGCCCGTTACTAGCGGGGGGCCTCGAGCAGTACTTC. The chain recombines TRBV5-5 with TRBJ2-7; 12 bases fit TRBD2. J gave up 6 bases and V 4 bases, and 8 bases lay outside the gene matches. The germline gives CDR1 SGHKS, CDR2 YYEKEE (reference sequence). This CDR3 has 15 amino acids. Supplemented by reference TRBV5-5 and TRBJ2-7, the full variable domain reads DAGVTQSPTHLIKTRGQQVTLRCSPISGHKSVSWYQQVLGQGPQFIFQYYEKEERGRGNFPDRFSARQFPNYSSELNVNALLLGDSALYLCASSPLLAGGLEQYFGPGTRLTVT.

The V call is TRBV19, the J call TRBJ1-1, with D possibly TRBD1 on 5 matching bases. Trimming left V 7 bases short and J 0 bases short, with 12 bases between. Germline V gene data show CDR1 as LNHDA and CDR2 as SQIVND (reference sequence). The CDR3 runs 14 residues. In DNA, the CDR3 is TGTGCCAGTATTGTGTGGGGGGTGAACACTGAAGCTTTCTTT. This codes for CASIVWGVNTEAFF.

The V gene is TRBV5-1, the J gene TRBJ2-1, with 7 bases fitting TRBD1. The germline V gene encodes CDR1 SGHRS and CDR2 YFSETQ. V dropped 3 bases and J dropped 8; count of bases not matched to a gene: 14. The CDR3 covers 16 residues. The DNA of the CDR3 is TGCGCCAGCAGCTCCGGACAGGCCGGAGTGTACCATGAGCAGTTCTTC. Protein product: CASSSGQAGVYHEQFF.

This rearrangement joins TRBV21-1 to TRBJ1-2; TRBD1, as called in the table, went unchecked against the DNA. TRBV21-1 is a listed pseudogene. CDR3 size: 12 residues. This chain's CDR3 is CASSSPGNGYTF. CDR3 nucleotides: TGTGCCAGCAGCAGCCCAGGGAATGGCTACACCTTC.

This clone was found once. The rearrangement uses TRBV30 and TRBJ1-6; 7 bases are shared with TRBD1. Germline CDR1 is GTSNPN and CDR2 is SVGIG (reference sequence). The junction had 9 bases not matched to a gene; V was cut back by 6 bases and J by 7 bases. The CDR3 is made up of 14 amino acids. The CDR3 loop reads CACFLGGINSPLHF. The CDR3 coding sequence is TGTGCCTGCTTTCTAGGGGGCATAAATTCACCCCTCCACTTT.

The chain combines TRBV5-1 with TRBJ1-5; D is undetermined. Germline CDR1 and CDR2: SGHRS and YFSETQ. V was shortened by 0 bases and J by 6 bases, with 13 bases between the two germline ends. The CDR3 is 15 amino acids. CDR3 DNA: TGCGCCAGCAGCTTGGCCGGGGTACTCGGTCAGCCCCAGCATTTT. Residues: CASSLAGVLGQPQHF.

The rearrangement uses TRBV5-1 and TRBJ2-7, with 7 bases aligning to TRBD1. V lost 1 base and J lost 2; bases outside the gene matches: 3. Germline V gene lookup returns CDR1 SGHRS and CDR2 YFSETQ. The CDR3 spans 14 residues. The DNA of the CDR3 is TGCGCCAGCAGCTTGACAGGGGAAGCCTACGAGCAGTACTTC. The encoded protein is CASSLTGEAYEQYF. Filled out from reference TRBV5-1 and TRBJ2-7, the complete variable domain reads KAGVTQTPRYLIKTRGQQVTLSCSPISGHRSVSWYQQTPGQGLQFLFEYFSETQRNKGNFPGRFSGRQFSNSRSEMNVSTLELGDSALYLCASSLTGEAYEQYFGPGTRLTVT.

This chain connects TRBV10-3 to TRBJ1-1, with D unresolved. V lost 2 bases and J lost 1, with 8 bases in between. Germline values: CDR1 ENHRY, CDR2 SYGVKD. This CDR3 comprises 14 residues. The CDR3 sequence: CAISEGRKNTEAFF. For the CDR3, the DNA is TGTGCCATCAGTGAGGGCAGGAAGAACACTGAAGCTTTCTTT.

This chain uses TRBV24-1 with TRBJ2-2; 8 bases line up with TRBD1. V dropped 0 bases and J dropped 6; count of bases not matched to a gene: 2. The CDR3 has 15 amino acids. Germline V CDR1 and CDR2: KGHDR, SFDVKD. The CDR3 nucleotides are TGTGCCACCAGTGATTTGCCACAGGGGGCCGGGGAGCTGTTTTTT. It specifies CATSDLPQGAGELFF.

This clone was picked up one time. This chain joins TRBV5-1 and TRBJ1-5, with a possible D match to TRBD1 (5 bases). The germline V and J ends were trimmed by 0 bases and 8 bases, with 12 bases remaining between them. Germline V gene lookup returns CDR1 SGHRS and CDR2 YFSETQ. The CDR3 is 14 residues long. As DNA, the CDR3 is TGCGCCAGCAGCTTGGAGGCAGGGAACGAGCCCCAGCATTTT. It specifies CASSLEAGNEPQHF.